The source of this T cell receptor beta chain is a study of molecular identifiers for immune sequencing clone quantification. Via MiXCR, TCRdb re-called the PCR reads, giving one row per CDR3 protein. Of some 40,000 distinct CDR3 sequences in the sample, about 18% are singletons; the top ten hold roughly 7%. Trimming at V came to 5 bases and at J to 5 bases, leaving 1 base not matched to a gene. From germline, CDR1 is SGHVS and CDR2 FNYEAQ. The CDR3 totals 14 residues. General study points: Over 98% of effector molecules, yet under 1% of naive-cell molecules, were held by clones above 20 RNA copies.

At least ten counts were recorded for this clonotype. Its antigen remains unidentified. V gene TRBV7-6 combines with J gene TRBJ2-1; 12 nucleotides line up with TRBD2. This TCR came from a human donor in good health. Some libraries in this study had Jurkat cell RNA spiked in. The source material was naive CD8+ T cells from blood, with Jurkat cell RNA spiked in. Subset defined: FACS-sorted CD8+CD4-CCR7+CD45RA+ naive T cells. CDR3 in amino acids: CASSRLAGDNEQFF. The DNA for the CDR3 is TGTGCCAGCAGCCGACTAGCGGGGGACAATGAGCAGTTCTTC.